Presented here are 3 T cell receptor beta chains from one specimen sequenced in a study of cytomegalovirus exposure and HLA in healthy donors (dated 2017 in TCRdb). Library generation was performed with the immunoSEQ multiplex PCR assay. A mixture of 60 forward primers for TCR Vbeta segments and 13 reverse primers for TCR Jbeta segments was used in the multiplex PCR. Drawn from immuneACCESS, this table holds only the in-frame rearrangements with V and J called that TCRdb kept. Clones are partly lost; checked studies trace under half to an unresolved V gene and leave the rest unexplained. For this sample there are about 170,000 clones; 70% to 90% appear just once. The ten largest clonotypes hold about 2.4% of the sample. The sequencing input was PBMCs. The receptors come from a male donor in good health and CMV-seronegative.

The chain has TRBV5-1 and TRBJ1-1; a weak D match, TRBD1 (6 bases). Per the germline V gene, CDR1 is SGHRS and CDR2 is YFSETQ. CDR3 length equals 15 residues. V lost 0 bases to trimming and J lost 0 bases, with 9 bases between them. CDR3 amino acids: CASSLARGMNTEAFF. The DNA of the CDR3 is TGCGCCAGCAGCTTGGCCAGGGGAATGAACACTGAAGCTTTCTTT.

In its sample, this clone was seen once. The chain links TRBV15 to TRBJ2-2; possible D gene TRBD2, 6 bases. Trimming left V 2 bases short and J 6 bases short, with 19 bases between. Germline assignment: CDR1 LNHNV and CDR2 YYDKDF (reference sequence). The CDR3 loop spans 17 amino acids. The CDR3: CATSRPRTGVIAGELFF. The DNA for the CDR3 is TGTGCCACCAGCAGACCCCGGACGGGAGTAATCGCCGGGGAGCTGTTTTTT.

In DNA, the CDR3 is TGTGCCAGCAGCTTCTCCCAGATGAGTTTGCGGGGTGAAGCTTTCTTT. Protein product: CASSFSQMSLRGEAFF. The chain couples TRBV7-2 to TRBJ1-1, with D unclear. Looked up from germline, CDR1 is SGHTA and CDR2 is FQGNSA. CDR3 length equals 16 residues. V was shortened by 3 bases and J by 7 bases, with 21 bases between the two germline ends.